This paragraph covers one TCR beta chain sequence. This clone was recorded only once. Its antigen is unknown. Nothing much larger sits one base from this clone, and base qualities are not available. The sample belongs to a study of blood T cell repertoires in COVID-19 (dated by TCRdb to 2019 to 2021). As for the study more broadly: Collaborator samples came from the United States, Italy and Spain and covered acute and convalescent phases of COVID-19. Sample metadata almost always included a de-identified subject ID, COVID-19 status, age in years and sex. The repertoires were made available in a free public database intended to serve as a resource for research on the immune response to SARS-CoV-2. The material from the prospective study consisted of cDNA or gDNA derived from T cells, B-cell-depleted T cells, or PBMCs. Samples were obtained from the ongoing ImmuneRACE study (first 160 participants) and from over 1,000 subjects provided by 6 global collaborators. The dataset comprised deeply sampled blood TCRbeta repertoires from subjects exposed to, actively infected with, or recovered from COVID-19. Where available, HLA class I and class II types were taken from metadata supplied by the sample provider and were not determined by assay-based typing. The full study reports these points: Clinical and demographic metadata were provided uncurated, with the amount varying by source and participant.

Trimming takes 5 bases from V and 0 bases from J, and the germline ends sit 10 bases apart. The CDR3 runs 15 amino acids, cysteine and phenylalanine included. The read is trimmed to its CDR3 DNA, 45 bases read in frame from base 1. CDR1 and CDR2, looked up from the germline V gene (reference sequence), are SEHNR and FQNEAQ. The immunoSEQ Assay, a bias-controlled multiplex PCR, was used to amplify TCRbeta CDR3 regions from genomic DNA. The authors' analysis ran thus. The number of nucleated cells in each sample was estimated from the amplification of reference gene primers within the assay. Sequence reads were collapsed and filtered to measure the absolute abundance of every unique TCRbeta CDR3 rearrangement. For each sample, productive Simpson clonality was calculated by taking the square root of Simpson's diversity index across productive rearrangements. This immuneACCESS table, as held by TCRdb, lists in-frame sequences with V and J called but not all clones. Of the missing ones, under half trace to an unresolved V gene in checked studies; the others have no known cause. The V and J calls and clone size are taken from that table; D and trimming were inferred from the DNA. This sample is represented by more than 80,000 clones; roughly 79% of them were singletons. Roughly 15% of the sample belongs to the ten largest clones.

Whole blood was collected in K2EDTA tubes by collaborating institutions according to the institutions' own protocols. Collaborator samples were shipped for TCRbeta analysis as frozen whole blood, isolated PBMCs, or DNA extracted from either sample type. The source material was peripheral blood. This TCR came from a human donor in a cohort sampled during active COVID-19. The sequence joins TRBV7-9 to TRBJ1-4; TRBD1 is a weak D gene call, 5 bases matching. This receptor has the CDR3 CASSGHGTTNEKLFF. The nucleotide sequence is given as TGTGCCAGCAGCGGACACGGAACAACTAATGAAAAACTGTTTTTT.